A selection of T cell receptor beta chains follows, all from one sample in a study of T cell responses to AZD1222 COVID-19 vaccine. Sequenced by immunoSEQ multiplex PCR; TCRdb stores in-frame clones only, minus some. The sample lists about 130,000 clones, around 94% occurring once. This sample comprised peripheral blood, obtained on day 0 of AZD1222 vaccination. The receptors were sampled from an adult in good health. The CDR3 runs from the conserved cysteine through the conserved F or W. Fields, in order: D gene, J gene, clone size, CDR3 length, V gene, CDR3 protein, CDR3 DNA. D genes are given only for firm matches. Not every row has a clone size; where given, it reads once, few, many or a size class.

- | TRBJ2-7 | - | 10 | TRBV29-1 | CSVVSDEQYF | TGCAGCGTTGTGAGCGACGAGCAGTACTTC
- | TRBJ2-7 | - | 15 | TRBV19 | CASSIGIESSYEQYF | TGTGCCAGTAGTATTGGCATAGAAAGCTCCTACGAGCAGTACTTC
TRBD2 | TRBJ2-7 | - | 15 | TRBV6-5 | CASSTSSGGNYEQYF | TGTGCCAGCAGTACTTCTTCGGGAGGGAACTACGAGCAGTACTTC
- | TRBJ2-1 | - | 14 | TRBV7-9 | CASSLVITGNEQFF | TGTGCCAGCAGCTTAGTTATCACAGGCAATGAGCAGTTCTTC
TRBD2 | TRBJ2-1 | - | 17 | TRBV2 | CASDWASGTSSYNEQFF | TGTGCCAGCGATTGGGCTAGCGGGACTAGCTCCTACAATGAGCAGTTCTTC
- | TRBJ2-5 | - | 15 | TRBV7-2 | CASSLGGQYQETQYF | TGTGCCAGCAGCTTAGGTGGACAGTACCAAGAGACCCAGTACTTC
TRBD2 | TRBJ2-7 | - | 20 | TRBV27 | CASSSYRGGVGLAGGGEQYF | TGTGCCAGCAGTTCCTACCGAGGAGGAGTAGGACTAGCGGGAGGTGGCGAGCAGTACTTC
- | TRBJ2-7 | - | 13 | TRBV7-9 | CASSPDQAYEQYF | TGTGCCAGCAGCCCAGACCAGGCGTACGAGCAGTACTTC
- | TRBJ2-2 | - | 11 | TRBV2 | CASIGLGDLFF | TGTGCCAGCATAGGACTCGGGGATCTGTTTTTT
- | TRBJ2-6 | - | 15 | TRBV27 | CASSLSPFGANVLTF | TGTGCCAGCAGTTTATCGCCTTTCGGGGCCAACGTCCTGACTTTC
TRBD1 | TRBJ1-2 | - | 18 | TRBV27 | CASSLSGTGTPLYYGYTF | TGTGCCAGCAGTTTATCCGGGACAGGGACCCCTCTCTACTATGGCTACACCTTC
- | TRBJ1-2 | - | 15 | TRBV19 | CASSIDGLSGYGYTF | TGTGCCAGTAGTATAGATGGCCTTTCTGGGTATGGCTACACCTTC
- | TRBJ1-1 | - | 16 | TRBV5-1 | CASSLGSVPGSTEAFF | TGCGCCAGCAGCTTGGGTTCGGTGCCCGGATCCACTGAAGCTTTCTTT
- | TRBJ1-6 | - | 17 | TRBV19 | CASSIDPRAQVNSPLHF | TGTGCCAGTAGTATAGATCCGCGGGCGCAAGTAAATTCACCCCTCCACTTT
- | TRBJ2-7 | - | 15 | TRBV4-3 | CASSQGVGAYYEQYF | TGCGCCAGCAGCCAAGGTGTTGGCGCCTACTACGAGCAGTACTTC
- | TRBJ1-2 | - | 13 | TRBV3-1/TRBV3-2 | CASSQAGSYGYTF | TGTGCCAGCAGCCAAGCAGGGTCCTATGGCTACACCTTC
- | TRBJ1-5 | few | 12 | TRBV6-6 | CASGDFNQPQHF | TGTGCCAGCGGAGACTTTAATCAGCCCCAGCATTTT
- | TRBJ2-2 | - | 13 | TRBV15 | CATSRTVTGELFF | TGTGCCACCAGCAGGACAGTCACCGGGGAGCTGTTTTTT
- | TRBJ1-3 | - | 13 | TRBV2 | CARSEGSGNTIYF | TGTGCCAGGTCCGAGGGTTCTGGAAACACCATATATTTT
TRBD1 | TRBJ1-5 | few | 17 | TRBV6-2/TRBV6-3 | CASSSWGRTGMIQPQHF | TGTGCCAGCAGCTCCTGGGGGAGGACAGGGATGATTCAGCCCCAGCATTTT
TRBD2 | TRBJ2-1 | - | 15 | TRBV5-1 | CASSSSGSGVNEQFF | TGCGCCAGCAGCTCTAGCGGGAGTGGGGTCAATGAGCAGTTCTTC
TRBD2 | TRBJ2-2 | - | 18 | TRBV10-3 | CAIRGTSGTSNHTGELFF | TGTGCCATCAGGGGGACTAGCGGGACCTCAAACCACACCGGGGAGCTGTTTTTT
- | TRBJ2-6 | - | 18 | TRBV5-1 | CASSLASQDIRGANVLTF | TGCGCCAGCAGCTTGGCCTCGCAGGACATCCGTGGGGCCAACGTCCTGACTTTC
TRBD1 | TRBJ1-2 | - | 14 | TRBV15 | CATSRDRVDYGYTF | TGTGCCACCAGCAGGGACAGGGTTGACTATGGCTACACCTTC
- | TRBJ1-1 | - | 13 | TRBV30 | CAYSGATGSEAFF | TGTGCCTATTCCGGGGCCACGGGGTCTGAAGCTTTCTTT
TRBD2 | TRBJ2-7 | once | 16 | TRBV2 | CASSISLAGVSYEQYF | TGTGCCAGCAGCATTTCACTAGCGGGAGTATCATACGAGCAGTACTTC
TRBD2 | TRBJ2-7 | - | 15 | TRBV6-1 | CASSEVLAESYEQYF | TGTGCCAGCAGTGAAGTTCTAGCGGAGAGCTACGAGCAGTACTTC
- | TRBJ2-3 | - | 13 | TRBV12-3/TRBV12-4 | CASSLDSTDTQYF | TGTGCCAGCAGCCTGGACAGCACAGATACGCAGTATTTT
- | TRBJ2-7 | - | 13 | TRBV10-2 | CASSEKFAGEQYF | TGCGCCAGCAGTGAGAAGTTCGCAGGGGAGCAGTACTTC
- | TRBJ2-5 | - | 13 | TRBV11-3 | CASSLTPAGTQYF | TGTGCCAGCAGCTTAACTCCCGCGGGGACCCAGTACTTC
- | TRBJ1-1 | - | 14 | TRBV27 | CASSSTWANTEAFF | TGTGCCAGCAGTTCAACGTGGGCGAACACTGAAGCTTTCTTT
- | TRBJ2-4 | - | 12 | TRBV12-3/TRBV12-4 | CASSFSGAVPYF | TGTGCCAGCAGTTTCTCGGGGGCGGTTCCGTACTTC
- | TRBJ1-2 | - | 14 | TRBV19 | CASSNNGLNYGYTF | TGTGCCAGTAGTAATAATGGCCTTAACTATGGCTACACCTTC
TRBD1 | TRBJ1-6 | - | 15 | TRBV28 | CASKDSGTDYSPLHF | TGTGCCAGCAAAGATTCCGGGACAGATTATTCACCCCTCCACTTT
- | TRBJ2-1 | - | 16 | TRBV7-9 | CASTISPGPGYNEQFF | TGTGCCAGCACCATCTCCCCCGGGCCCGGATACAATGAGCAGTTCTTC
- | TRBJ1-1 | few | 14 | TRBV7-9 | CASSIGQKNTEAFF | TGTGCCAGCAGCATTGGACAGAAGAACACTGAAGCTTTCTTT
- | TRBJ1-1 | - | 12 | TRBV5-5 | CASRHSWTEAFF | TGTGCCAGCAGGCACTCATGGACTGAAGCTTTCTTT
TRBD2 | TRBJ2-3 | - | 14 | TRBV10-1 | CASSEREGLDTQYF | TGCGCCAGCAGTGAGCGGGAGGGCCTGGATACGCAGTATTTT
- | TRBJ1-2 | few | 15 | TRBV7-2 | CASSLVGEPLYGYTF | TGTGCCAGCAGCTTAGTCGGGGAACCTCTTTATGGCTACACCTTC
- | TRBJ1-1 | - | 11 | TRBV19 | CASSLGIEAFF | TGTGCCAGTAGTTTGGGGATTGAAGCTTTCTTT
TRBD1 | TRBJ2-3 | few | 14 | TRBV5-1 | CASSLGQGGDTQYF | TGCGCCAGCAGCTTGGGACAGGGTGGAGATACGCAGTATTTT
TRBD2 | TRBJ2-7 | - | 15 | TRBV6-5 | CASKPGTSGSYEQYF | TGTGCCAGCAAACCCGGGACTAGCGGGAGTTACGAGCAGTACTTC
- | TRBJ1-1 | - | 14 | TRBV7-9 | CASSSQGRVIGAFF | TGTGCCAGCAGCTCACAGGGAAGAGTCATTGGGGCTTTCTTT
- | TRBJ2-1 | - | 13 | TRBV5-1 | CASSLGTANEQFF | TGCGCCAGCAGCTTGGGAACAGCCAATGAGCAGTTCTTC
TRBD2 | TRBJ2-3 | - | 19 | TRBV14 | CASSPRTSGRGVFTDTQYF | TGTGCCAGCAGCCCCCGGACTAGCGGGAGGGGGGTTTTCACAGATACGCAGTATTTT
TRBD1 | TRBJ1-5 | - | 15 | TRBV19 | CASSRGTGANQPQHF | TGTGCCAGTAGCCGAGGGACAGGGGCAAATCAGCCCCAGCATTTT
- | TRBJ2-3 | - | 11 | TRBV12-3/TRBV12-4 | CASSFGDTQYF | TGTGCCAGCAGTTTTGGAGATACGCAGTATTTT
TRBD1 | TRBJ1-2 | once | 16 | TRBV9 | CASSAGQGATYYGYTF | TGTGCCAGCAGCGCGGGACAGGGGGCGACCTACTATGGCTACACCTTC
TRBD1 | TRBJ2-7 | few | 17 | TRBV3-1/TRBV3-2 | CASSQDPGQGNSYEQYF | TGTGCCAGCAGCCAAGATCCGGGACAGGGCAACTCCTACGAGCAGTACTTC
- | TRBJ2-7 | - | 13 | TRBV6-5 | CASSYSGAYEQYF | TGTGCCAGCAGTTACTCCGGGGCCTACGAGCAGTACTTC
- | TRBJ2-4 | - | 13 | TRBV28 | CAGSLGAGNIQYF | TGTGCCGGCAGTTTAGGGGCCGGTAACATTCAGTACTTC
- | TRBJ2-1 | - | 13 | TRBV15 | CATSSTEGDEQFF | TGTGCCACCAGCAGCACAGAAGGAGATGAGCAGTTCTTC
TRBD2 | TRBJ2-1 | - | 15 | TRBV18 | CASSPGGSPLNEQFF | TGTGCCAGCTCACCGGGCGGGAGTCCTCTCAATGAGCAGTTCTTC
- | TRBJ1-5 | - | 11 | TRBV14 | CASSQGPGKHF | TGTGCCAGCAGCCAAGGTCCTGGAAAGCATTTT
- | TRBJ2-1 | - | 12 | TRBV4-1 | CASSQPPDEQFF | TGCGCCAGCAGCCAGCCCCCTGACGAGCAGTTCTTC